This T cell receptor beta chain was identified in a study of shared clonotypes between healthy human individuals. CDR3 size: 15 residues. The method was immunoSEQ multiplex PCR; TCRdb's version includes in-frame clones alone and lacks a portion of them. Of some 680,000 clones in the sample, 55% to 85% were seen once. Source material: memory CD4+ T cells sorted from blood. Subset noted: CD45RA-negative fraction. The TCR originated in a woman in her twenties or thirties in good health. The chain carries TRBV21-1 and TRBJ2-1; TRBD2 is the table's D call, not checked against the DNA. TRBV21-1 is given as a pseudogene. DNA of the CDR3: TGTGCCAGCAGCAAAGATGCGGGACGCGGGGGTGAGCAGTTCTTC. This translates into CASSKDAGRGGEQFF.